Each of the 17 T cell receptor beta chains below was sequenced from the same sample in a study of OX40 agonist ivuxolimab in advanced cancers. Assay: immunoSEQ multiplex PCR; the TCRdb copy retains only in-frame clones and omits some. The repertoire includes approximately 13,000 clones, 75% to 85% of them detected once, and roughly 19% sits in the top ten. The material was CD4+ or CD8+ T cells sorted from blood, obtained in a trial of the OX40 agonist ivuxolimab. The source is an adult with an advanced solid tumor such as melanoma, head and neck, liver or kidney cancer.

V is TRBV30 and J is TRBJ2-7; D remains ambiguous. Trimming stripped 3 bases from V and 4 bases from J, with 10 bases between. The CDR3 has 12 residues. Germline loops: CDR1 GTSNPN, CDR2 SVGIG (reference sequence). CDR3 sequence reads: CAWSLTNYEQYF. DNA of the CDR3: TGTGCCTGGAGCCTAACAAATTACGAGCAGTACTTC.

This chain links TRBV5-3 with TRBJ2-5, with 10 bases identical to TRBD1. TRBV5-3 is an open reading frame, and its role is uncertain. V lost 8 bases and J lost 3; bases outside the gene matches: 7. There are 14 residues in the CDR3. The CDR3 DNA reads as TGTGCCAGCAGCAGCGGACAGGGGGAAGAGACCCAGTACTTC. Its protein is CASSSGQGEETQYF.

The chain is built from TRBV9 and TRBJ1-1; 7 bases match TRBD1. J gave up 4 bases and V 4 bases, and 13 bases lay outside the gene matches. This CDR3 is 16 amino acids long. CDR1 is SGDLS, CDR2 YYNGEE, per germline. The CDR3 DNA is TGTGCCAGCAGCCCCCGGACAGGACAGCGTTCCACTGAAGCTTTCTTT. Protein: CASSPRTGQRSTEAFF.

This chain connects TRBV7-1 to TRBJ1-5, with 8 bases identical to TRBD1. TRBV7-1 is known as an ORF, though its function is uncertain. The CDR3 spans 16 residues. With V trimmed by 5 bases and J by 1 base, 7 bases remained unmatched. As DNA, the CDR3 is TGTGCCAGCAGCAGCCGACAGGGGTCGAGCAATCAGCCCCAGCATTTT. This gives the protein CASSSRQGSSNQPQHF.

The CDR3 sequence is CASSHFDGSITGELFF. The CDR3 nucleotides are TGCGCCAGCAGTCATTTCGACGGGAGTATAACCGGGGAGCTGTTTTTT. The chain uses TRBV23-1 and TRBJ2-2; D perhaps matches TRBD2 (6 bases). TRBV23-1 is reported as an ORF; its role is uncertain. The CDR3 contains 16 residues. Trimming stripped 3 bases from V and 5 bases from J, with 16 bases between.

By proportion, this clone is medium-sized. The chain has TRBV27 and TRBJ1-2; D remains ambiguous. The V end was cut by 6 bases, the J end by 0 bases, with 11 bases between. The V gene's germline CDR1 is MNHEY and CDR2 SMNVEV (reference sequence). This CDR3 is 14 amino acids long. CDR3 protein: CASSRIDPNYGYTF. The CDR3 bases are TGTGCCAGCAGCCGCATCGATCCTAACTATGGCTACACCTTC.

This chain uses TRBV9 with TRBJ2-7; D is possibly TRBD1 (6 bases). The CDR3 runs 14 residues. Trimming removed 6 bases from V and 6 bases from J, with 19 bases in between. The germline gives CDR1 SGDLS, CDR2 YYNGEE. CDR3 region: CASNSGTRGIEQYF. The CDR3 DNA follows: TGTGCCAGCAACTCCGGGACACGCGGTATCGAGCAGTACTTC.

This chain uses TRBV6-4 with TRBJ1-2; D remains unclear. The CDR3 loop spans 14 amino acids. Deletions cut 8 bases from V and 7 bases from J, with 20 bases between. CDR1 and CDR2 from the germline V gene are MRHNA and SNTAGT. The CDR3 loop reads CASHFRVDPGGYTF. The CDR3, as DNA: TGTGCCAGCCACTTTAGGGTAGACCCCGGTGGCTACACCTTC.

V usage is TRBV5-5 and J usage is TRBJ2-2; 9 positions agree with TRBD1. The V gene end was trimmed by 6 bases and the J gene end by 0 bases; junction bases not matched to a gene: 12. The CDR3 is made up of 18 amino acids. CDR1 is SGHKS and CDR2 is YYEKEE in the germline V gene (reference sequence). CDR3 nucleotide sequence: TGTGCCAGCACGCCTTCCCGGTGGGACAGGGCGAACACCGGGGAGCTGTTTTTT. It specifies CASTPSRWDRANTGELFF.

This clone has more than one count but fewer than ten. V and J are TRBV6-6 and TRBJ1-2, with D perhaps matching TRBD1 (6 bases). The CDR3 has 14 amino acids. V lost 7 bases and J lost 0, with 12 bases in between. The germline V gene encodes CDR1 MNHNY and CDR2 SVGAGI (reference sequence). CDR3 sequence reads: CASKYRVANYGYTF. In DNA form, the CDR3 reads TGTGCCAGCAAGTACAGGGTAGCTAACTATGGCTACACCTTC.

The chain couples TRBV11-2 to TRBJ1-1; D uncertain. Germline V gene lookup returns CDR1 SGHAT and CDR2 FQNNGV. CDR3 length: 15 residues. Trimming pared 1 base from V and 9 bases from J, leaving 18 bases between. The CDR3 DNA follows: TGTGCCAGCAGCTTAGGGGAAGGTTTCCGTTCTCAAGCTTTCTTT. Residues: CASSLGEGFRSQAFF.

The chain combines TRBV5-1 with TRBJ2-3; D assignment may be TRBD1 or TRBD2 (5 bases each). CDR3 length: 15 residues. The V end lost 2 bases, the J end lost 3 bases, and 13 bases lay between the germline ends. Germline V CDR1 and CDR2: SGHRS, YFSETQ. CDR3 in DNA: TGCGCCAGCAGCTTCGAGGGGAGCTTGACAGATACGCAGTATTTT. This encodes CASSFEGSLTDTQYF.

This clone was recorded once. This rearrangement joins TRBV13 to TRBJ2-3, with D possibly matching TRBD2 (6 bases). Per germline, CDR1 PRHDT and CDR2 FYEKMQ (reference sequence). Trimming pared 5 bases from V and 3 bases from J, leaving 12 bases between. The CDR3 spans 14 residues. Here the CDR3 reads CASSAGGPTDTQYF. The CDR3 DNA reads TGTGCCAGCAGCGCAGGAGGGCCGACAGATACGCAGTATTTT.

The chain recombines TRBV18 with TRBJ2-2; unclear D gene. Germline CDR1 and CDR2: KGHSH and LQKENI. CDR3 length equals 16 residues. V lost 5 bases and J lost 1, with 14 bases in between. In nucleotides, the CDR3 is TGTGCCAGCTCATCAGATCCGGGCGTGAACACCGGGGAGCTGTTTTTT. Translating gives CASSSDPGVNTGELFF.

This clone was detected only a few times. The chain links TRBV27 to TRBJ1-5, with D possibly being TRBD1 (5 bases). V gave up 3 bases and J gave up 4 bases, with 7 bases separating them. The V gene's germline CDR1 is MNHEY and CDR2 SMNVEV (reference sequence). The CDR3 length is 13 residues. The CDR3 reads CASSLWGNQPQHF. DNA of the CDR3: TGTGCCAGCAGTTTGTGGGGGAATCAGCCCCAGCATTTT.

The genes are TRBV11-2 and TRBJ2-4, with a possible D match to TRBD2 (5 bases). Trimming stripped 1 base from V and 8 bases from J, with 15 bases between. CDR3 length: 15 residues. Germline V gives CDR1 SGHAT, CDR2 FQNNGV. This CDR3 is CASSLVRQMRDIQYF. Written as DNA, the CDR3 is TGTGCCAGCAGCTTAGTTCGGCAAATGCGGGACATTCAGTACTTC. The full variable domain, rest sourced from reference TRBV11-2 and TRBJ2-4, is EAGVAQSPRYKIIEKRQSVAFWCNPISGHATLYWYQQILGQGPKLLIQFQNNGVVDDSQLPKDRFSAERLKGVDSTLKIQPAKLEDSAVYLCASSLVRQMRDIQYFGAGTRLSVL.

The rearrangement uses TRBV2 and TRBJ2-1, with D hard to call. Per the germline V gene, CDR1 is SNHLY and CDR2 is FYNNEI. V lost 10 bases to trimming and J lost 3 bases, with 13 bases between them. The CDR3 is made up of 13 amino acids. Here the CDR3 DNA reads TGTGCCAAGAGAACCCTTGACTACAATGAGCAGTTCTTC. Amino acid sequence: CAKRTLDYNEQFF.